This is a list of T cell receptor beta chains from one sample in a study of T cell responses to AZD1222 COVID-19 vaccine. This table comes from immunoSEQ multiplex PCR, and its TCRdb copy is limited to in-frame clones, with some not included. The table lists some 100,000 clones, approximately 90% of them singletons. Sample: peripheral blood, taken 28 days after the second AZD1222 dose. All receptors derive from an adult who received the AZD1222 COVID-19 vaccine. Both conserved end residues are part of each CDR3. Each record gives: D gene, V gene, J gene, CDR3 protein, CDR3 DNA. D genes are given only for firm matches.

>-|TRBV7-2|TRBJ1-4
CASSAQVGNEKLFF
TGTGCCAGCAGCGCACAAGTGGGGAATGAAAAACTGTTTTTT
>-|TRBV13|TRBJ2-4
CASSDGGVGKNIQYF
TGTGCCAGCAGTGATGGAGGGGTTGGCAAAAACATTCAGTACTTC
>TRBD2|TRBV4-2|TRBJ2-2
CASSQPPWAGGRSGELFF
TGTGCCAGCAGCCAGCCCCCATGGGCGGGGGGCCGGTCCGGGGAGCTGTTTTTT
>TRBD1|TRBV2|TRBJ2-5
CASRGDRGETQYF
TGTGCCAGCAGGGGAGACAGGGGTGAGACCCAGTACTTC
>-|TRBV19|TRBJ1-5
CASSINRDDQPQHF
TGTGCCAGTAGTATTAACAGGGACGATCAGCCCCAGCATTTT
>-|TRBV4-1|TRBJ2-1
CASSPQWLNNEQFF
TGCGCCAGCAGCCCCCAGTGGCTAAACAATGAGCAGTTCTTC
>-|TRBV7-9|TRBJ1-2
CASSLIGGNYGYTF
TGTGCCAGCAGCTTAATCGGGGGCAACTATGGCTACACCTTC
>-|TRBV28|TRBJ1-6
CASSSQTATIFNSPLHF
TGTGCCAGCAGTTCTCAAACGGCTACAATTTTTAATTCACCCCTCCACTTT
>-|TRBV11-1|TRBJ1-6
CASSPEGHNSPLHF
TGTGCCAGCAGTCCCGAGGGGCATAATTCACCCCTCCACTTT
>-|TRBV5-4|TRBJ1-1
CASSLRSRQNTEAFF
TGTGCCAGCAGCTTGCGTAGCAGACAGAACACTGAAGCTTTCTTT
>-|TRBV5-8|TRBJ2-3
CASSLVDTQYF
TGTGCCAGCAGCTTGGTAGATACGCAGTATTTT
>TRBD1|TRBV27|TRBJ2-7
CASSFGTAYEQYF
TGTGCCAGCAGTTTTGGGACAGCCTACGAGCAGTACTTC
>-|TRBV19|TRBJ2-1
CASSMGPYNEQFF
TGTGCCAGTAGTATGGGACCGTACAATGAGCAGTTCTTC
>-|TRBV5-6|TRBJ2-5
CASSERWRVSETQYF
TGTGCCAGCAGCGAACGCTGGCGGGTGTCAGAGACCCAGTACTTC
>-|TRBV5-1|TRBJ2-3
CASSSGATHTDTQYF
TGCGCCAGCAGCTCCGGGGCCACCCACACAGATACGCAGTATTTT